What follows are 18 T cell receptor beta chains derived from one specimen sequenced in a study of breast tumors, draining lymph nodes, adjacent tissues. Breast cancer patients provided tissue from their axillary draining lymph nodes. From the multiplex PCR reads, TCRdb called clonotypes with MiXCR, one entry per CDR3 protein. The table includes 150,000 to 200,000 distinct CDR3 sequences, about 33% detected once. The sequencing sample was made of axillary lymph node tissue. These receptors originate from a female donor with breast cancer. Some clones in this sample may be carry-over from other donors' samples.

This clonotype was observed at least ten times. The chain is built from TRBV28 and TRBJ1-4, with a possible D match to TRBD1 (5 bases). The germline gives CDR1 MDHEN, CDR2 SYDVKM. Trimming took off 7 bases at V and 0 bases at J, with 12 bases between the two ends. CDR3 size: 15 residues. This CDR3 is CASTRTGATNEKLFF. In DNA form, the CDR3 reads TGTGCCAGCACCCGGACGGGGGCAACTAATGAAAAACTGTTTTTT. Combining the CDR3 with reference TRBV28 and TRBJ1-4 gives the whole variable domain DVKVTQSSRYLVKRTGEKVFLECVQDMDHENMFWYRQDPGLGLRLIYFSYDVKMKEKGDIPEGYSVSREKKERFSLILESASTNQTSMYLCASTRTGATNEKLFFGSGTQLSVL.

The V and J genes are TRBV11-2 and TRBJ2-7; perhaps TRBD2 as D (6 bases). Trimming cost V 3 bases and J 4 bases, with 19 bases left between them. This CDR3 comprises 16 residues. The germline V gene has CDR1 SGHAT and CDR2 FQNNGV. The CDR3 here is CASSLVSRGSRYEQYF. CDR3 coding DNA: TGTGCCAGCAGCTTGGTCTCTCGGGGGAGTAGATACGAGCAGTACTTC.

The CDR3 sequence is CASRQTGINGYTF. DNA for the CDR3: TGTGCCAGCAGGCAGACAGGAATCAATGGCTACACCTTC. The rearrangement links TRBV14 to TRBJ1-2; D might be TRBD1 (6 bases). Germline V gene lookup returns CDR1 SGHDN and CDR2 FVKESK. The CDR3 sequence is 13 residues long. V shed 6 bases and J shed 6 bases, with 14 bases lying between them. The full variable domain, with the rest looked up from reference TRBV14 and TRBJ1-2, is EAGVTQFPSHSVIEKGQTVTLRCDPISGHDNLYWYRRVMGKEIKFLLHFVKESKQDESGMPNNRFLAERTGGTYSTLKVQPAELEDSGVYFCASRQTGINGYTFGSGTRLTVV.

This rearrangement joins TRBV12-3 or TRBV12-4 to TRBJ2-3; 8 positions agree with TRBD2. The CDR3 sequence is 15 residues long. Trimming at V came to 2 bases and at J to 7 bases, leaving 8 bases not matched to a gene. CDR3 sequence: CASSLKGTRIHTQYF. In nucleotides, the CDR3 is TGTGCCAGCAGTTTAAAAGGGACTAGAATCCATACGCAGTATTTT.

This chain links TRBV5-6 with TRBJ2-2; 13 bases map to TRBD2. The CDR3 totals 17 residues. V lost 4 bases, J lost 5 bases, and 8 bases stayed unmatched. Per germline, CDR1 SGHDT and CDR2 YYEEEE. CDR3 sequence: CASSEGLAGPRTGELFF. DNA of the CDR3: TGTGCCAGCAGCGAGGGACTAGCGGGGCCGCGAACCGGGGAGCTGTTTTTT.

Turning to this clonotype: A clone one base away is much larger, so this may be a read error. The gene calls are TRBV5-4 and TRBJ2-7, with 7 positions matching TRBD1. The V and J ends lost 2 bases and 6 bases, in that order; junction bases with no gene match: 5. The germline V gene encodes CDR1 SGHNT and CDR2 YYREEE (reference sequence). The CDR3 loop spans 13 amino acids. This CDR3 is CASSFGQAVEQYF. Here the CDR3 DNA reads TGTGCCAGCAGCTTCGGACAGGCGGTCGAGCAGTACTTC.

V gene TRBV19 combines with J gene TRBJ1-1; D not resolved. Germline V gives CDR1 LNHDA, CDR2 SQIVND (reference sequence). The CDR3 is 13 residues long. With 3 bases removed from V and 0 bases from J, the gap between germline ends came to 5 bases. The CDR3 DNA reads TGTGCCAGTAGTATCACGGTGAACACTGAAGCTTTCTTT. Translated, it gives CASSITVNTEAFF.

The CDR3 spells CASSLAILSQGTEAFF. CDR3 nucleotides: TGTGCCAGCAGCTTGGCCATTCTATCCCAGGGCACTGAAGCTTTCTTT. This chain connects TRBV5-8 to TRBJ1-1, with TRBD1 as a possible D gene (5 bases). V shed 0 bases and J shed 4 bases, with 16 bases lying between them. The CDR3 totals 16 residues. Germline values: CDR1 SGHTS, CDR2 YDEGEE.

This clonotype was picked up many times. This rearrangement joins TRBV9 to TRBJ1-3; D remains ambiguous. CDR1 and CDR2 (germline): SGDLS, YYNGEE. Trimming pared 2 bases from V and 7 bases from J, leaving 16 bases between. This CDR3 comprises 15 residues. The CDR3 spells CASSVRTGVGNTIYF. The CDR3 bases are TGTGCCAGCAGCGTTAGGACGGGCGTCGGGAACACCATATATTTT.

This clonotype was recorded at least ten times. V is TRBV5-6 and J is TRBJ2-7; possible D gene TRBD2, 6 bases. The CDR3 contains 15 residues. Germline loops: CDR1 SGHDT, CDR2 YYEEEE. Trimming removed 5 bases from V and 3 bases from J, with 18 bases in between. CDR3 coding DNA: TGTGCCAGCAGTGGAGAACGGGGGTCTTTCTACGAGCAGTACTTC. Translated, it gives CASSGERGSFYEQYF.

This clonotype showed up many times. The gene calls are TRBV19 and TRBJ2-6; the D is unclear. The CDR3 length is 15 residues. V dropped 4 bases and J dropped 1 base, with 8 bases sitting between them. Per the germline V gene, CDR1 is LNHDA and CDR2 is SQIVND (reference sequence). The CDR3 nucleotides are TGTGCCAGTAGTACTGACCGGTCTGGGGCCAACGTCCTGACTTTC. It translates to CASSTDRSGANVLTF.

A few counts support this clonotype. CDR3 DNA: TGTGCCAGCAGCCACGGACTAGCGGGAGAAGGGTGGACCCAGTACTTC. Translating it yields CASSHGLAGEGWTQYF. This chain connects TRBV5-6 to TRBJ2-5, with TRBD2 matching 13 bases. Trimming at V came to 4 bases and at J to 7 bases, leaving 10 bases not matched to a gene. The CDR3 spans 16 residues. CDR1 is SGHDT and CDR2 is YYEEEE in the germline V gene. The variable domain in full, completed from reference TRBV5-6 and TRBJ2-5, reads DAGVTQSPTHLIKTRGQQVTLRCSPKSGHDTVSWYQQALGQGPQFIFQYYEEEERQRGNFPDRFSGHQFPNYSSELNVNALLLGDSALYLCASSHGLAGEGWTQYFGPGTRLLVL.

This clonotype was seen at least ten times. The chain recombines TRBV7-9 with TRBJ1-2, with 8 positions matching TRBD1. Unmatched junction bases numbered 3, after V lost 1 base and J lost 2 bases. The germline V gene has CDR1 SEHNR and CDR2 FQNEAQ (reference sequence). This CDR3 is built from 15 residues. The CDR3 sequence is CASSLGAGGNYGYTF. The CDR3 bases are TGTGCCAGCAGCTTAGGAGCAGGGGGCAACTATGGCTACACCTTC.

This clonotype was picked up many times. The V gene is TRBV29-1, the J gene TRBJ2-3; D is possibly TRBD2 (5 bases). This CDR3 contains 10 residues. Germline V gene lookup returns CDR1 SQVTM and CDR2 ANQGSEA. V was clipped by 7 bases and J by 9 bases, with 11 bases between them. The CDR3 bases are TGCAGCGCCGACCCGGGGACGCAGTATTTT. Translated: CSADPGTQYF.

The sample holds many counts of this clonotype. The chain has TRBV5-1 and TRBJ1-6, with D hard to call. The CDR3 is 15 residues long. Germline loops: CDR1 SGHRS, CDR2 YFSETQ. The V and J ends lost 1 base and 8 bases respectively, with 13 bases between them. Here the CDR3 DNA reads TGCGCCAGCAGCTTGTCTTCAGGCCTGGATTCACCCCTCCACTTT. Amino acid sequence: CASSLSSGLDSPLHF.

As concerns this clonotype: The junction departs from germline at one end; a sequencing error may be responsible. The rearrangement uses TRBV7-9 and TRBJ2-2; D may match TRBD1 or TRBD2 (5 bases each). The length of the CDR3 is 16 residues. Germline V gives CDR1 SEHNR, CDR2 FQNEAQ (reference sequence). The CDR3 sequence: CASSLLVGANTGELLF. In DNA form, the CDR3 reads TGTGCCAGCAGCTTGTTGGTCGGGGCGAACACCGGGGAGCTGCTTTTT.

This clonotype was observed a few times. V and J are TRBV28 and TRBJ2-7, with no clear D. The CDR3 totals 14 residues. Germline V gives CDR1 MDHEN, CDR2 SYDVKM. V was shortened by 4 bases and J by 2 bases, with 12 bases between the two germline ends. The CDR3 DNA follows: TGTGCCAGCAGTTCTGCGACGTTTACCTACGAGCAGTACTTC. Its protein product is CASSSATFTYEQYF.

This chain links TRBV15 with TRBJ1-2; D perhaps matches TRBD1 (5 bases). The CDR3 is 14 residues long. The germline V gene encodes CDR1 LNHNV and CDR2 YYDKDF (reference sequence). The V and J ends lost 3 bases and 4 bases respectively, with 12 bases between them. This chain's CDR3 is CATSSLWDAYGYTF. For the CDR3, the DNA is TGTGCCACCAGCAGCCTCTGGGACGCCTATGGCTACACCTTC.